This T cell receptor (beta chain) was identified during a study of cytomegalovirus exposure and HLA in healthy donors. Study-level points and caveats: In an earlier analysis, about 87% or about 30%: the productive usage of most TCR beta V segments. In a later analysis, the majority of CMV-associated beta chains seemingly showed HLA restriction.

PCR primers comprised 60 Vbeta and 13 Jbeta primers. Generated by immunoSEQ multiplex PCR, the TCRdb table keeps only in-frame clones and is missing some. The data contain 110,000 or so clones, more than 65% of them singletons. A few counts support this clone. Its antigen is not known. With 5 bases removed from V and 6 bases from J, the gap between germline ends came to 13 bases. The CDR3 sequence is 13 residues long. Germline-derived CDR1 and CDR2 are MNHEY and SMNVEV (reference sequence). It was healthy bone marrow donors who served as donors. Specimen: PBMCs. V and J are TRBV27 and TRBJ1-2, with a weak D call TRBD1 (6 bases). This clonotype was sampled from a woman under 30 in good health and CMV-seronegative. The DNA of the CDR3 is TGTGCCAGCAGTCGGACAGCTTCCCATGGCTACACCTTC. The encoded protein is CASSRTASHGYTF.